Presented here are 9 T cell receptor beta chains from one specimen sequenced in a study of T cells expressing NK-cell markers (dated by TCRdb to about 2020). Library prep was done by 5' RACE. Sequencing instrument: Illumina HiSeq 2000. Reprocessed by TCRdb, the reads give a single entry per CDR3 protein sequence, without DNA. This sample's table carries 350,000 to 500,000 distinct CDR3 sequences. Of the sample, 6% to 8% falls within the top ten clones. Sequenced sample: blood T cells: a sorted CD56 or NKG2C T cell subset, CD4+ or CD8+ T cells, or bulk PBMC T cells (not recorded which). These receptors were taken from a woman between 18 and 69 years old in good health.

The rearrangement links TRBV29-1 to TRBJ1-2; with no DNA, the TCRdb D assignment of TRBD1 cannot be verified. Per germline, CDR1 SQVTM and CDR2 ANQGSEA. The CDR3 has 12 amino acids. CDR3 residues: CSVPAGRGGYTF.

This sequence joins TRBV20-1 and TRBJ1-6; TCRdb designates TRBD1, a call that cannot be tested without DNA. This CDR3 contains 14 residues. The germline V gene has CDR1 DFQATT and CDR2 SNEGSKA (reference sequence). The CDR3: CSVSAGQGYSPLHF.

The chain couples TRBV3-1 to TRBJ2-7; TCRdb gives TRBD1 as the D gene, but with no DNA this cannot be confirmed. The CDR3 consists of 15 residues. Germline loops: CDR1 LGHDT, CDR2 YNNKEL (reference sequence). The CDR3 spells CASSLQGGALGEQYF.

The rearrangement joins TRBV4-3 to TRBJ1-1; TCRdb gives TRBD1 as the D gene, but with no DNA this cannot be confirmed. Germline-derived CDR1 and CDR2 are LGHNA and YSLEER. This CDR3 is built from 17 residues. The CDR3 loop is CASSQDVRGNTNTEAFF.

The chain employs TRBV20-1 and TRBJ2-3; checking the TCRdb D call of TRBD1 is not possible without DNA. Germline V gene data show CDR1 as DFQATT and CDR2 as SNEGSKA (reference sequence). The CDR3 sequence is 16 residues long. The CDR3 spells CSADDTGTGATDTQYF.

This chain joins TRBV4-3 and TRBJ1-6. Germline lookup yields CDR1 LGHNA and CDR2 YSLEER. The CDR3 loop spans 12 amino acids. The CDR3 spells CASSQDGPPLHF.

The chain joins TRBV29-1 to TRBJ1-1; checking the TCRdb D call of TRBD1 is not possible without DNA. Germline values: CDR1 SQVTM, CDR2 ANQGSEA. This CDR3 contains 12 residues. CDR3 sequence reads: CSVTGWDTEAFF.

This CDR3 is CASTLSGLVDEQFF. The rearrangement links TRBV19 to TRBJ2-1; checking the TCRdb D call of TRBD2 is not possible without DNA. CDR3 length equals 14 residues. Germline V gives CDR1 LNHDA, CDR2 SQIVND (reference sequence).

V is TRBV6-1 and J is TRBJ1-1; TCRdb's assignment of TRBD1 cannot be checked, as there is no DNA. The CDR3 has 15 residues. The germline CDR1 and CDR2 sequences are MNHNS and SASEGT. The CDR3 spells CASSHGGSSDTEAFF.